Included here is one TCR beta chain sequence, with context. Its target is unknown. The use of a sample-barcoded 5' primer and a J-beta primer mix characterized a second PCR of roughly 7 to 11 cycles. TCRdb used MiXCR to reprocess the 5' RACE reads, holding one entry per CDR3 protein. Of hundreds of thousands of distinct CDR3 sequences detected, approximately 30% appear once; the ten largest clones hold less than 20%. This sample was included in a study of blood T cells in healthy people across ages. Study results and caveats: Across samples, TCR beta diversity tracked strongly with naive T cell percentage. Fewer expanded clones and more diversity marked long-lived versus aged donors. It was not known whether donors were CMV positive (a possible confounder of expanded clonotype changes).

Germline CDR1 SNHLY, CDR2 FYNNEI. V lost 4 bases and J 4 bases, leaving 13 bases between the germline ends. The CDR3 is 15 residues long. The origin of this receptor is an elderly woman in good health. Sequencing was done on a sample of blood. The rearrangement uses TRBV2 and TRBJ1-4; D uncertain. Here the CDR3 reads CASSAMRGFNEKLFF. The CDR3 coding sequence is TGTGCCAGCAGTGCAATGAGAGGGTTTAATGAAAAACTGTTTTTT. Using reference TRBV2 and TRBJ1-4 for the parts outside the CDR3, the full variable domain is EPEVTQTPSHQVTQMGQEVILRCVPISNHLYFYWYRQILGQKVEFLVSFYNNEISEKSEIFDDQFSVERPDGSNFTLKIRSTKLEDSAMYFCASSAMRGFNEKLFFGSGTQLSVL.